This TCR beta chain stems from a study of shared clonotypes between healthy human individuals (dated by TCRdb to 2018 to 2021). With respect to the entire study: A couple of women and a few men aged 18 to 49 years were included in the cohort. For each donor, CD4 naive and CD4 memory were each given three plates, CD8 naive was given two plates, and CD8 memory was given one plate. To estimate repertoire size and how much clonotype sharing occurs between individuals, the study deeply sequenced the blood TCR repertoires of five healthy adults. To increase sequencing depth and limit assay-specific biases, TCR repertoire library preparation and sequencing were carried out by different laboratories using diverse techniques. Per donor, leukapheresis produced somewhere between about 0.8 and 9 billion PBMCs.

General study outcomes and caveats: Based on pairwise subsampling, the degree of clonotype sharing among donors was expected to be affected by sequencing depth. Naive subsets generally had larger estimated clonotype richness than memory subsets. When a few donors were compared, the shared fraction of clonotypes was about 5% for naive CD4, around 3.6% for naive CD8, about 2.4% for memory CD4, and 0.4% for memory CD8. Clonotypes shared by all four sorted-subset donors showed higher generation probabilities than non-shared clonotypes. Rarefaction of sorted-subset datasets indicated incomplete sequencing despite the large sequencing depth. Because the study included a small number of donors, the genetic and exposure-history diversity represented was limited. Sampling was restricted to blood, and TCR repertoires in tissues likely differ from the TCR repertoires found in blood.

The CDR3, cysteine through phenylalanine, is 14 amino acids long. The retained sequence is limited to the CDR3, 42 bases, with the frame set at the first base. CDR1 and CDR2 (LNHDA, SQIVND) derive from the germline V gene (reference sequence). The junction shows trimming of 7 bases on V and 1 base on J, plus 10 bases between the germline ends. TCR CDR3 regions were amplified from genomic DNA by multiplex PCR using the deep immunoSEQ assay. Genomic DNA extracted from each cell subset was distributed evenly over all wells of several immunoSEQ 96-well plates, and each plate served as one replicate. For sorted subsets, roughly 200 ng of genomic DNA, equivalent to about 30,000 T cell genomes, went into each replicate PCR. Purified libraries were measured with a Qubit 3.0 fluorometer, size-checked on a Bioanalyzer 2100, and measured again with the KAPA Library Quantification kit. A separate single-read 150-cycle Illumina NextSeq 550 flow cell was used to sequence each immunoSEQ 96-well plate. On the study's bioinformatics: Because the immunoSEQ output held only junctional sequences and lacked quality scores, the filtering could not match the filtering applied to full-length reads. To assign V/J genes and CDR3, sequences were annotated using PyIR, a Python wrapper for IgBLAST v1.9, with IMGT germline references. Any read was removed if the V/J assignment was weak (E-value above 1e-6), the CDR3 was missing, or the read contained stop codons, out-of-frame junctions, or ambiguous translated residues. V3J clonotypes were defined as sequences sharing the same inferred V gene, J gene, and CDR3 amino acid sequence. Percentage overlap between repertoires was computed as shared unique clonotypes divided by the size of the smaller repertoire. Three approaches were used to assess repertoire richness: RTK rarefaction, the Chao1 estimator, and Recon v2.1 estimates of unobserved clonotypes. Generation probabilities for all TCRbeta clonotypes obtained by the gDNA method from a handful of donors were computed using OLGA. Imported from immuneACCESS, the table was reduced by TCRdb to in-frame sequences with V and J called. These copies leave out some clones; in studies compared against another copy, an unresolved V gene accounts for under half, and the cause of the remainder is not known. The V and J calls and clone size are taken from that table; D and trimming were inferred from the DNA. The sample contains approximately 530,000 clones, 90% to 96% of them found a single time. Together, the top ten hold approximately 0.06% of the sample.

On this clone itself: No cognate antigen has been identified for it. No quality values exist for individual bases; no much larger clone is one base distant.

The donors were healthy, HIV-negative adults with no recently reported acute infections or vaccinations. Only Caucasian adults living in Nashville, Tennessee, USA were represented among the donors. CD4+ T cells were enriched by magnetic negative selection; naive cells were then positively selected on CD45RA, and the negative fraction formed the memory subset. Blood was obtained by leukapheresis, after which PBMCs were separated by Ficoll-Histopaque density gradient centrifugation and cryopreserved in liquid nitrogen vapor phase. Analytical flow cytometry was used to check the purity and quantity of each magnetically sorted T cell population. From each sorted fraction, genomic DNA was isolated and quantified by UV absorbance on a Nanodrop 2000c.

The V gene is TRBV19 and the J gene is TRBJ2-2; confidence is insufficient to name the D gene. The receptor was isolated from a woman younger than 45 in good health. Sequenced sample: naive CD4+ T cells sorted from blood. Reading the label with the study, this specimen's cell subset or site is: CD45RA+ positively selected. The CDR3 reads CASTADWNTGELFF. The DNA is TGTGCCAGTACCGCCGATTGGAACACCGGGGAGCTGTTTTTT. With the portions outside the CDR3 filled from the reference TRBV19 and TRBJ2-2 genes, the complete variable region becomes DGGITQSPKYLFRKEGQNVTLSCEQNLNHDAMYWYRQDPGQGLRLIYYSQIVNDFQKGDIAEGYSVSREKKESFPLTVTSAQKNPTAFYLCASTADWNTGELFFGEGSRLTVL.